This passage covers 20 T cell receptor beta chains from one sample sequenced in a study of spatial heterogeneity in lung cancer (dated by TCRdb to between 2018 and 2020). The method behind the library was 5' RACE. Sequencer: NextSeq 500. TCRdb reworked the public reads: Q25 trimming with fastp, MiXCR clone assembly, productive beta chains retained. Each record represents a unique CDR3 protein, reported with the most common genes and DNA among its rows. This sample is represented by about 23,000 distinct CDR3 sequences; roughly 3% of them were singletons. Together, the top ten hold 29% of the sample. What this sample's time point label stands for: sample taken at primary tumor resection. TCR sequencing used whole RNA extracted from tumor and nontumor lung tissue, or from cryopreserved PBMC samples, without cell sorting. Sample: PBMCs, taken at surgery. These receptors all stem from a female donor with early-stage non-small cell lung cancer.

This clonotype is classed as medium-sized. The chain uses TRBV28 and TRBJ2-7; D uncertain. This CDR3 spans 15 amino acids. V lost 4 bases, J lost 0 bases, and 13 bases lay in between. The germline V gene has CDR1 MDHEN and CDR2 SYDVKM. For the CDR3, the DNA is TGTGCCAGCAGTTCCATCGACTTCCTCTCCTACGAGCAGTACTTC. Its translation: CASSSIDFLSYEQYF.

This clonotype came up many times. V gene TRBV4-1 combines with J gene TRBJ2-1; a possible D gene is TRBD1 (5 bases). The CDR3 sequence is 14 residues long. Germline CDR1 reads MGHRA; CDR2 reads YSYEKL. Trimming removed 1 base from V and 8 bases from J, with 12 bases in between. CDR3: CASSQVGRAYEQFF. The CDR3 bases are TGCGCCAGCAGCCAAGTGGGCAGGGCGTATGAGCAGTTCTTC.

This clonotype occurred many times. The rearrangement joins TRBV27 to TRBJ2-3, with a tentative D call TRBD2 (5 bases). Trimming stripped 5 bases from V and 4 bases from J, with 10 bases between. CDR1 is MNHEY, CDR2 SMNVEV, per germline (reference sequence). The CDR3 totals 13 residues. CDR3 nucleotides: TGTGCCAGCAGTGAGCGGAGCGCAGATACGCAGTATTTT. It is translated as CASSERSADTQYF.

This clonotype was picked up many times. DNA of the CDR3: TGTGCCAGCAGCTTGGGTGGGGGCATATCCTACGAGCAGTACTTC. It specifies CASSLGGGISYEQYF. V is TRBV5-5 and J is TRBJ2-7; D is possibly TRBD1 (6 bases). The CDR3 extends over 15 amino acids. Trimming shortened V by 0 bases and J by 1 base, and 11 bases separated the two germline ends. The germline V gene has CDR1 SGHKS and CDR2 YYEKEE (reference sequence).

This clonotype was seen only a few times. J is TRBJ2-6 and V is TRBV18; tentative D call: TRBD2 (6 bases). V was cut by 6 bases and J by 0 bases, with 18 bases left in between. Germline loops: CDR1 KGHSH, CDR2 LQKENI. CDR3 length: 18 residues. In nucleotides, the CDR3 is TGTGCCAGCTCCTCACTTCCAGCGGGTTTCTCTGGGGCCAACGTCCTGACTTTC. It specifies CASSSLPAGFSGANVLTF.

This clonotype was counted many times. The chain couples TRBV20-1 to TRBJ2-3; 9 bases match TRBD2. Germline V CDR1 and CDR2: DFQATT, SNEGSKA (reference sequence). The length of the CDR3 is 15 residues. After removal of 3 bases from V and 2 bases from J, the junction contained 6 bases not matched to a gene. CDR3 residues: CSASYLAGHTDTQYF. In nucleotides, the CDR3 is TGCAGTGCTAGCTACCTAGCGGGACACACAGATACGCAGTATTTT.

Many counts were recorded for this clonotype. The chain recombines TRBV6-6 with TRBJ1-2; no definite D call. CDR1 and CDR2 (germline): MNHNY, SVGAGI (reference sequence). This CDR3 comprises 14 residues. Trimming stripped 6 bases from V and 4 bases from J, with 15 bases between. In DNA form, the CDR3 reads TGTGCCAGCAGCCACACGTCCGTTAGCTATGGCTACACCTTC. This codes for CASSHTSVSYGYTF.

This clonotype was observed at least ten times. The chain links TRBV7-9 to TRBJ2-3; 8 bases agree with TRBD2. Germline values: CDR1 SEHNR, CDR2 FQNEAQ (reference sequence). The CDR3 totals 24 residues. With 3 bases clipped from V and 4 bases from J, the junction kept 33 bases outside the gene matches. The CDR3 DNA reads as TGTGCCAGCAGCTTGAATAACCGCCTTTCGGAAGAATACGACAGCGGGAGTAGCGCAGATACGCAGTATTTT. It specifies CASSLNNRLSEEYDSGSSADTQYF.

This clonotype was seen repeatedly, ten times or more. The gene calls are TRBV12-3 or TRBV12-4 and TRBJ2-1, with a weak D call TRBD2 (5 bases). The V end lost 1 base, the J end lost 2 bases, and 9 bases lay between the germline ends. The CDR3 has 15 residues. The CDR3, as DNA: TGTGCCAGCAGTTTAGGCGGGTCGACCTACAATGAGCAGTTCTTC. Its translation is CASSLGGSTYNEQFF.

At least ten counts were recorded for this clonotype. This chain connects TRBV27 to TRBJ2-7, with TRBD2 matching over 10 bases. CDR3 length equals 15 residues. From germline, CDR1 is MNHEY and CDR2 SMNVEV (reference sequence). V shed 6 bases, J shed 3 bases, and the junction held 8 bases outside the gene matches. CDR3 sequence: CASRVTGTSVYEQYF. CDR3 coding DNA: TGTGCCAGCAGAGTTACCGGGACTAGCGTCTACGAGCAGTACTTC.

This clonotype was recorded many times. The chain recombines TRBV5-1 with TRBJ2-3; possible D gene TRBD1, 5 bases. The ends were cut back, 0 bases at V and 5 bases at J, with 16 bases in the middle. This CDR3 is built from 16 residues. Germline loops: CDR1 SGHRS, CDR2 YFSETQ. The CDR3 reads CASSLEGQSRIDTQYF. For the CDR3, the DNA is TGCGCCAGCAGCTTGGAGGGGCAATCCAGAATAGATACGCAGTATTTT.

This clonotype is judged medium-sized. The rearrangement links TRBV29-1 to TRBJ2-6; D gene unclear. Between the trimmed V and J ends, which lost 4 bases and 0 bases, there was a span of 16 bases. CDR1 SQVTM and CDR2 ANQGSEA come from the germline V gene. This CDR3 is 17 amino acids long. DNA for the CDR3: TGCAGCGTTGCCAGAGTAGGCTCGGGCTCTGGGGCCAACGTCCTGACTTTC. Its translation is CSVARVGSGSGANVLTF.

At least ten counts were recorded for this clonotype. The chain uses TRBV24-1 and TRBJ2-2; 8 bases agree with TRBD1. Trimming removed 7 bases from V and 0 bases from J; junction bases left unmatched: 3. This CDR3 contains 15 residues. CDR1 and CDR2 from the germline V gene are KGHDR and SFDVKD. As DNA, the CDR3 is TGTGCCACCAGGGACAGGGCTGCGAACACCGGGGAGCTGTTTTTT. Translated: CATRDRAANTGELFF.

Many counts were recorded for this clonotype. J is TRBJ2-7 and V is TRBV10-2; the D is unclear. Germline V gene data show CDR1 as WSHSY and CDR2 as SAAADI. This CDR3 comprises 17 residues. V gave up 4 bases and J gave up 0 bases, with 19 bases separating them. The CDR3 loop is CASSGGRVLGISYEQYF. The CDR3 DNA reads TGCGCCAGCAGTGGAGGTCGGGTTTTAGGGATCTCCTACGAGCAGTACTTC.

This clonotype has ten or more counts. The CDR3 DNA is TGTGCCAGCAGTTTGGACAGGGGAGGCTACGAGCAGTACTTC. Encoded protein: CASSLDRGGYEQYF. The chain links TRBV27 to TRBJ2-7, with TRBD1 identical over 9 bases. The CDR3 totals 14 residues. Germline lookup yields CDR1 MNHEY and CDR2 SMNVEV (reference sequence). Unmatched junction bases numbered 3, after V lost 3 bases and J lost 3 bases.

This clonotype was recorded many times. V and J are TRBV30 and TRBJ2-2; tentative D call: TRBD1 (5 bases). The CDR3 is 13 amino acids. Germline CDR1 reads GTSNPN; CDR2 reads SVGIG (reference sequence). Trimming removed 1 base at V and 5 bases at J, with 8 bases between. The CDR3 nucleotides read TGTGCCTGGAGTGCCTCAGGGACCGGGGAGCTGTTTTTT. Protein sequence: CAWSASGTGELFF.

The table lists this clonotype with many counts. The gene calls are TRBV20-1 and TRBJ2-3; weak D call: TRBD2 (6 bases). The ends were cut back, 5 bases at V and 4 bases at J, with 13 bases in the middle. CDR1 and CDR2 from the germline V gene are DFQATT and SNEGSKA (reference sequence). CDR3 size: 13 residues. CDR3 DNA sequence: TGCAGTGCTTTCCGGGAGTTGGCAGATACGCAGTATTTT. It yields the protein CSAFRELADTQYF.

This clonotype has ten or more counts. The genes are TRBV9 and TRBJ2-3, with TRBD2 matching over 12 bases. Germline-derived CDR1 and CDR2 are SGDLS and YYNGEE. The CDR3 is made up of 17 amino acids. Unmatched junction bases numbered 9, after V lost 4 bases and J lost 3 bases. The CDR3 sequence is CASSTSPSGRGTDTQYF. The CDR3 coding sequence is TGTGCCAGCAGCACCAGCCCTAGCGGGAGGGGGACAGATACGCAGTATTTT.

This clonotype has at least ten counts. The chain recombines TRBV30 with TRBJ1-1, with D unclear. V lost 0 bases and J 4 bases, leaving 18 bases between the germline ends. CDR3 size: 16 residues. Germline assignment: CDR1 GTSNPN and CDR2 SVGIG (reference sequence). This chain's CDR3 is CAWSVRLFGISTEAFF. The CDR3 DNA reads as TGTGCCTGGAGTGTACGTCTGTTCGGGATAAGCACTGAAGCTTTCTTT.

This clonotype showed up many times. The CDR3 spells CASSRWVSTTDTQYF. Written as DNA, the CDR3 is TGTGCCAGCAGCCGATGGGTCTCGACCACAGATACGCAGTATTTT. The chain couples TRBV7-8 to TRBJ2-3; D is unresolved. The V gene lost 5 bases and the J gene lost 2 bases, with 14 bases spanning the gap. The CDR3 totals 15 residues. Germline-derived CDR1 and CDR2 are SGHVS and FQNEAQ.